This TCR beta chain was retrieved from a study of technical replicates of blood from a handful of donors. Repertoires were generated with immunoSEQ multiplex PCR, while TCRdb's copy carries only in-frame clones and drops some. Among 60,000 to 90,000 clones, approximately 97% were seen once, and the ten largest hold around 0.22%. This CDR3 spans 12 amino acids. The germline V gene has CDR1 SEHNR and CDR2 FQNEAQ (reference sequence). The junction had 4 bases not matched to a gene; V was cut back by 5 bases and J by 8 bases. This TCR was sampled from a human donor in good health. The chain carries TRBV7-9 and TRBJ1-1; TRBD1 aligns across 8 bases. Sequencing used T cells isolated from PBMCs. In DNA, the CDR3 is TGTGCCAGCAGCCCCCGGGACAGGGAAGCTTTCTTT. As protein: CASSPRDREAFF.